These 21 T cell receptor beta chains originate from one sample sequenced in a study of shared clonotypes between healthy human individuals. The repertoire was sequenced with immunoSEQ multiplex PCR; TCRdb's copy has only in-frame clones and lacks some. The sample lists about 79,000 clones, roughly two thirds seen once, with roughly half in the top ten. The sample was memory CD8+ T cells sorted from blood. The subset was: CD45RO+ cells pooled with CCR7-negative TemRA cells. The receptor set was obtained from a man younger than 40 in good health.

This clone was detected only a few times. V usage is TRBV5-6 and J usage is TRBJ1-1; D gene uncertain. The CDR3 is made up of 13 amino acids. The germline gives CDR1 SGHDT, CDR2 YYEEEE. Trimming removed 5 bases at V and 4 bases at J, with 12 bases between. CDR3 in amino acids: CASRLFSSTEAFF. CDR3 nucleotide sequence: TGTGCCAGCAGGCTGTTCTCCAGCACTGAAGCTTTCTTT.

This clone occurred a few times. The chain employs TRBV18 and TRBJ2-4, with D perhaps matching TRBD1 (5 bases). This CDR3 region has 16 residues. The germline CDR1 and CDR2 sequences are KGHSH and LQKENI. The V end lost 5 bases, the J end lost 0 bases, and 14 bases lay between the germline ends. The CDR3, as DNA: TGTGCCAGCTCATTCACAGGCCAATTAGCCAAAAACATTCAGTACTTC. Protein sequence: CASSFTGQLAKNIQYF. The whole variable domain, remainder taken from reference TRBV18 and TRBJ2-4, is NAGVMQNPRHLVRRRGQEARLRCSPMKGHSHVYWYRQLPEEGLKFMVYLQKENIIDESGMPKERFSAEFPKEGPSILRIQQVVRGDSAAYFCASSFTGQLAKNIQYFGAGTRLSVL.

V is TRBV28 and J is TRBJ1-2; possible D gene TRBD1, 5 bases. The CDR3 totals 15 residues. Germline V gene lookup returns CDR1 MDHEN and CDR2 SYDVKM. V was shortened by 5 bases and J by 5 bases, with 18 bases between the two germline ends. The CDR3 DNA is TGTGCCAGCAGTAGCGCCGGAAGACAGCTTTATGGCTACACCTTC. Translation gives CASSSAGRQLYGYTF.

The chain employs TRBV6-1 and TRBJ2-2, with 10 nucleotides matching TRBD2. CDR3 size: 17 residues. The V and J ends lost 4 bases and 3 bases, in that order; junction bases with no gene match: 8. The germline V gene encodes CDR1 MNHNS and CDR2 SASEGT. The DNA for the CDR3 is TGTGCCAGCAGTGGACCAGCGGGAGGGCGGGACACCGGGGAGCTGTTTTTT. Protein: CASSGPAGGRDTGELFF.

The chain has TRBV28 and TRBJ2-5; tentatively, D is TRBD1 (5 bases). Trimming stripped 7 bases from V and 5 bases from J, with 20 bases between. Germline CDR1 reads MDHEN; CDR2 reads SYDVKM. This CDR3 spans 15 amino acids. CDR3 in DNA: TGTGCCAGCACCCGCCTCAATCAGGGTGCGGAGACCCAGTACTTC. The encoded protein is CASTRLNQGAETQYF.

The rearrangement links TRBV28 to TRBJ2-2; the D gene is possibly TRBD1 (5 bases). V was cut by 6 bases and J by 3 bases, with 11 bases left in between. The CDR3 is 14 amino acids. Germline lookup yields CDR1 MDHEN and CDR2 SYDVKM. The CDR3 DNA sequence: TGTGCCAGCAGACAGACAGAATACACCGGGGAGCTGTTTTTT. Translating it yields CASRQTEYTGELFF.

The V and J genes are TRBV9 and TRBJ2-7; possible D gene TRBD2, 6 bases. CDR3 length equals 15 residues. Trimming took 0 bases from V and 2 from J, leaving 12 bases between them. Germline-derived CDR1 and CDR2 are SGDLS and YYNGEE. The CDR3 DNA reads TGTGCCAGCAGCGTAGGGGTAGCGGTCGCCTACGAGCAGTACTTC. Translated, it gives CASSVGVAVAYEQYF.

The rearrangement links TRBV2 to TRBJ1-1; unclear D gene. Germline CDR1 is SNHLY and CDR2 is FYNNEI. The CDR3 runs to 15 residues. The germline V and J ends were trimmed by 0 bases and 5 bases, with 13 bases remaining between them. The DNA for the CDR3 is TGTGCCAGCAGTGAAGCGAGTTCCCCGGGGACTGAAGCTTTCTTT. Translated, it gives CASSEASSPGTEAFF.

There are a few counts of this clone. The chain joins TRBV11-2 to TRBJ2-1; D perhaps matches TRBD1 (5 bases). The CDR3 extends over 14 amino acids. V was pared by 5 bases and J by 1 base, with 9 bases between. Germline V gene sequence: CDR1 SGHAT, CDR2 FQNNGV. CDR3 in amino acids: CASSLRGSYNEQFF. CDR3 DNA: TGTGCCAGCAGCCTAAGGGGTTCCTACAATGAGCAGTTCTTC.

This chain joins TRBV7-9 and TRBJ2-5; TRBD1 is a possible D gene (6 bases). Per germline, CDR1 SEHNR and CDR2 FQNEAQ (reference sequence). The length of the CDR3 is 12 residues. The V and J ends lost 5 bases and 5 bases respectively, with 9 bases between them. CDR3 loop: CASSPQGETQYF. CDR3 DNA: TGTGCCAGCAGCCCTCAGGGGGAGACCCAGTACTTC.

The chain recombines TRBV5-1 with TRBJ2-5, with a tentative D call TRBD1 (5 bases). Germline V gene sequence: CDR1 SGHRS, CDR2 YFSETQ. V lost 6 bases and J 7 bases, leaving 10 bases between the germline ends. The CDR3 is made up of 11 amino acids. The CDR3 bases are TGCGCCAGCACACGTAGGGGGACCCAGTACTTC. The encoded protein is CASTRRGTQYF.

The rearrangement joins TRBV14 to TRBJ2-6; D is possibly TRBD2 (7 bases). The CDR3 length is 19 residues. The V and J ends lost 1 base and 0 bases respectively, with 16 bases between them. Germline CDR1 SGHDN, CDR2 FVKESK. This CDR3 is CASSQARRGRGSGANVLTF. The DNA of the CDR3 is TGTGCCAGCAGCCAAGCAAGGCGGGGGCGCGGCTCTGGGGCCAACGTCCTGACTTTC.

This chain connects TRBV29-1 to TRBJ2-1; TRBD1 might be the D (5 bases). Between the trimmed V and J ends, which lost 0 bases and 2 bases, there was a span of 17 bases. This CDR3 is 17 amino acids long. The germline gives CDR1 SQVTM, CDR2 ANQGSEA. The CDR3 region is CSVEDRGLGVAYNEQFF. The DNA for the CDR3 is TGCAGCGTTGAAGACCGTGGTTTAGGGGTAGCCTACAATGAGCAGTTCTTC.

V usage is TRBV28 and J usage is TRBJ2-4, with 10 bases identical to TRBD2. CDR1 is MDHEN and CDR2 is SYDVKM in the germline V gene. The V gene end was trimmed by 4 bases and the J gene end by 0 bases; junction bases not matched to a gene: 6. This CDR3 has 17 amino acids. The CDR3 sequence is CASSSPGLAIAKNIQYF. CDR3 nucleotide sequence: TGTGCCAGCAGTTCCCCGGGACTAGCGATAGCCAAAAACATTCAGTACTTC.

The CDR3: CASTKLGGGVYQETQYF. CDR3 sequence (DNA): TGTGCCAGCACTAAACTAGGGGGAGGAGTGTACCAAGAGACCCAGTACTTC. The genes are TRBV5-4 and TRBJ2-5; either TRBD1 or TRBD2 may supply D (6 bases each). V lost 6 bases to trimming and J lost 0 bases, with 21 bases between them. Germline CDR1 and CDR2: SGHNT and YYREEE (reference sequence). CDR3 size: 17 residues.

The V and J genes are TRBV6-6 and TRBJ2-7, with TRBD2 matching over 11 bases. The germline V gene encodes CDR1 MNHNY and CDR2 SVGAGI (reference sequence). The CDR3 spans 16 residues. Trimming cost V 6 bases and J 4 bases; bases outside gene matches: 11. The CDR3 here is CASRGILAGVQYEQYF. CDR3 coding DNA: TGTGCCAGCAGGGGCATACTAGCGGGAGTTCAGTACGAGCAGTACTTC.

The chain has TRBV6-4 and TRBJ2-1; possible D gene TRBD1, 6 bases. This CDR3 comprises 13 residues. Germline values: CDR1 MRHNA, CDR2 SNTAGT. V gave up 3 bases and J gave up 12 bases, with 15 bases separating them. The CDR3 loop reads CASSDLGGSGQFF. The CDR3 DNA reads as TGTGCCAGCAGTGATCTTGGGGGCTCTGGGCAGTTCTTC.

V is TRBV28 and J is TRBJ2-6, with no clear D. This CDR3 spans 12 amino acids. Germline assignment: CDR1 MDHEN and CDR2 SYDVKM. The V end lost 7 bases, the J end lost 1 base, and 2 bases lay between the germline ends. The CDR3: CASTSGANVLTF. The CDR3 coding sequence is TGTGCCAGCACTTCTGGGGCCAACGTCCTGACTTTC.

V is TRBV2 and J is TRBJ2-1, with 8 positions matching TRBD1. The V segment lost 3 bases and the J segment 7 bases; nucleotides outside the gene matches: 8. The CDR3 length is 15 residues. Per the germline V gene, CDR1 is SNHLY and CDR2 is FYNNEI. For the CDR3, the DNA is TGTGCCAGCAGTGACGCTGGACAGGGTGGGAATGAGCAGTTCTTC. It specifies CASSDAGQGGNEQFF.

This clone appeared a single time. The rearrangement uses TRBV5-5 and TRBJ1-2, with unresolved D. Germline-derived CDR1 and CDR2 are SGHKS and YYEKEE (reference sequence). V gave up 6 bases and J gave up 4 bases, with 10 bases separating them. This CDR3 is 12 amino acids long. In DNA, the CDR3 is TGTGCCAGCACCCTAAGTTTCTATGGCTACACCTTC. It codes for CASTLSFYGYTF. Complete variable domain (other parts from reference TRBV5-5 and TRBJ1-2): DAGVTQSPTHLIKTRGQQVTLRCSPISGHKSVSWYQQVLGQGPQFIFQYYEKEERGRGNFPDRFSARQFPNYSSELNVNALLLGDSALYLCASTLSFYGYTFGSGTRLTVV.

This chain joins TRBV5-1 and TRBJ2-7; possibly TRBD2 for D (5 bases). V lost 5 bases and J lost 4, with 10 bases in between. In germline, CDR1 is SGHRS, CDR2 YFSETQ. The CDR3 extends over 12 amino acids. The CDR3 reads CASSLSGYEQYF. The CDR3 DNA follows: TGCGCCAGCAGTCTCTCGGGATACGAGCAGTACTTC.